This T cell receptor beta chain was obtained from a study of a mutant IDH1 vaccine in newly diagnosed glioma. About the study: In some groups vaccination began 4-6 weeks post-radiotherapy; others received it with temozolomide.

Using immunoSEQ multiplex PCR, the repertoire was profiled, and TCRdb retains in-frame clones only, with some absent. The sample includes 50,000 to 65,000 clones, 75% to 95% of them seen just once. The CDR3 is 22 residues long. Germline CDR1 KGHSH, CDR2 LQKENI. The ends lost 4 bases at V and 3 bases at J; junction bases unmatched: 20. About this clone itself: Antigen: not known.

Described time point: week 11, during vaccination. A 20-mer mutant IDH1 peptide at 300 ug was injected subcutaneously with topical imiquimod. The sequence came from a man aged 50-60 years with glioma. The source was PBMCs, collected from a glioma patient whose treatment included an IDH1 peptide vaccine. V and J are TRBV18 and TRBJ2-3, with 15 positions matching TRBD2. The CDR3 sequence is CASSRIRPGLAGGGMRTDTQYF. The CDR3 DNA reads TGTGCCAGCTCACGCATCCGACCGGGACTAGCGGGAGGAGGGATGAGAACAGATACGCAGTATTTT.